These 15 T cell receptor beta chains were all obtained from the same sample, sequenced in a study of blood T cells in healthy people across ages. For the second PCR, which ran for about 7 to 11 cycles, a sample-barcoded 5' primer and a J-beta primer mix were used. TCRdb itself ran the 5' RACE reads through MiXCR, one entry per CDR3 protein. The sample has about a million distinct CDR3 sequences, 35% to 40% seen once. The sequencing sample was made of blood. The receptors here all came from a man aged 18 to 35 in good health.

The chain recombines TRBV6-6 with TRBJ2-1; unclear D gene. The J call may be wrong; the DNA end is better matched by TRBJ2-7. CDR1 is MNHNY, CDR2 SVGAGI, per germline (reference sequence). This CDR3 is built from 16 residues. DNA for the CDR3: TGTGCCAGCAGTGTCCGGGCGGCGAGCTCCTACAATGAGCAGTACTTC. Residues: CASSVRAASSYNEQYF.

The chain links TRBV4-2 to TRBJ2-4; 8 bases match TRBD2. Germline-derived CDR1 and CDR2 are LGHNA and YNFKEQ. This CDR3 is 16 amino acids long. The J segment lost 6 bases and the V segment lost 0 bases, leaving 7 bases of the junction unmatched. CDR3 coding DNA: TGTGCCAGCAGCCAAGATGCCCCGGGACTAGTAAACATTCAGTACTTC. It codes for CASSQDAPGLVNIQYF.

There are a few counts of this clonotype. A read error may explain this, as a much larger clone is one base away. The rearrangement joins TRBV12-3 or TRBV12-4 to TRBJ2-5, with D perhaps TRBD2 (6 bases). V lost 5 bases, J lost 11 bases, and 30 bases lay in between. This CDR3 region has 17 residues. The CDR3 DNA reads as TGTGCCAGCAGTCTAGAACTCGGACTTGGGGGGAATGGTGAGCAGTACTTC. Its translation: CASSLELGLGGNGEQYF.

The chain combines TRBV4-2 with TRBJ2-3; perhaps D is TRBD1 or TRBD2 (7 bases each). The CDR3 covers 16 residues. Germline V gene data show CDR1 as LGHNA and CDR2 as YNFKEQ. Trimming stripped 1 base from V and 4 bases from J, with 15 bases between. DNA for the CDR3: TGTGCCAGCAGCCAAGGCTCAGGGGGGGGGGCAGATACGCAGTATTTT. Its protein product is CASSQGSGGGADTQYF.

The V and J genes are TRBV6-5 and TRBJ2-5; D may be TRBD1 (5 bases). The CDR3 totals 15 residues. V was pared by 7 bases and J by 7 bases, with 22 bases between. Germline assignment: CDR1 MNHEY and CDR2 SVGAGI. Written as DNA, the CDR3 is TGTGCCAGCACCCGTTCCGGAGCAGGGTGGGCGACCCAGTACTTC. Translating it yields CASTRSGAGWATQYF.

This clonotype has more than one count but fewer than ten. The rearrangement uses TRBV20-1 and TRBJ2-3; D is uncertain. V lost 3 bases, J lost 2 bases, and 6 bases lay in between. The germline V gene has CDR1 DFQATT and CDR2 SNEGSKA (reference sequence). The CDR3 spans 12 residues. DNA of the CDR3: TGCAGTGCTAGGAGAACCACAGATACGCAGTATTTT. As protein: CSARRTTDTQYF.

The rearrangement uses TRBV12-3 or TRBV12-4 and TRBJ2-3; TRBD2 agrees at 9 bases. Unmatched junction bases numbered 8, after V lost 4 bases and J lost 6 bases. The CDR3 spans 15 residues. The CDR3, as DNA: TGTGCCAGCAGTTCCCCCGGGACTAGCTTTGATACGCAGTATTTT. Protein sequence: CASSSPGTSFDTQYF.

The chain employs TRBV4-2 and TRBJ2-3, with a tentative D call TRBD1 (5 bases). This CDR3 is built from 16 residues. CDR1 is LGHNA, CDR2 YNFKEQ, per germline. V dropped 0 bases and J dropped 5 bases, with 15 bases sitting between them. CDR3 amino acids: CASSQEVLRGQDTQYF. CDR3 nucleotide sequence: TGTGCCAGCAGCCAAGAAGTGTTAAGGGGTCAAGATACGCAGTATTTT.

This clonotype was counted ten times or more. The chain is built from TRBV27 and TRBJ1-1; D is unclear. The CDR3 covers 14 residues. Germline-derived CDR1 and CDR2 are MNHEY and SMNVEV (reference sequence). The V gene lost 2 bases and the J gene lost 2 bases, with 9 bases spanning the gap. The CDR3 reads CASSLGRRNTEAFF. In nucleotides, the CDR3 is TGTGCCAGCAGTTTAGGACGGAGAAACACTGAAGCTTTCTTT.

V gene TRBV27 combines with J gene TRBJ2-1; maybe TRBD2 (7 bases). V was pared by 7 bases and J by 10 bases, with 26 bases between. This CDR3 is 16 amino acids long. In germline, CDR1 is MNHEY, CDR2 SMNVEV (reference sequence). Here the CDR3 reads CASTHHGRGRHSEQFF. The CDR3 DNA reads TGTGCCAGCACCCACCACGGGCGGGGGCGCCACTCGGAGCAGTTCTTC.

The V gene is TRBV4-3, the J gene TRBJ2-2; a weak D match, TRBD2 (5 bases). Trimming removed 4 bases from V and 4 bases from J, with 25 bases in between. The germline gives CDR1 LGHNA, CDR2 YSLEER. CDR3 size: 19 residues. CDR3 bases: TGCGCCAGCAGCCCTGCGGGTAGATCAAGATCGCGAGTCACCGGGGAGCTGTTTTTT. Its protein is CASSPAGRSRSRVTGELFF.

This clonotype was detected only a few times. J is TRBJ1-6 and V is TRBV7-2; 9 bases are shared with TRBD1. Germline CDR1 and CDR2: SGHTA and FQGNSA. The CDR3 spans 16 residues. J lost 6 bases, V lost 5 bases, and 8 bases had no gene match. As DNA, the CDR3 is TGTGCCAGCAGCCTACAGGGGGCTATCTTTAATTCACCCCTCCACTTT. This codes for CASSLQGAIFNSPLHF.

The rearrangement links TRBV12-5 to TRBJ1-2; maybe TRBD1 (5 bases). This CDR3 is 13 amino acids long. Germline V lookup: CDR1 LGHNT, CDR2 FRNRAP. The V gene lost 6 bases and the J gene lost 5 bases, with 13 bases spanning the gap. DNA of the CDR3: TGTGCTAGTGGAACCGGGACTTGGTATGGCTACACCTTC. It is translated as CASGTGTWYGYTF.

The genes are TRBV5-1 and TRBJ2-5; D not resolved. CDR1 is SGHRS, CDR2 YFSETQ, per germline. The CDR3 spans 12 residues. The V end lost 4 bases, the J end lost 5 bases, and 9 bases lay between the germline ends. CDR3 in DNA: TGCGCCAGCAGCCGAGGTGTGGAGACCCAGTACTTC. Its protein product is CASSRGVETQYF.

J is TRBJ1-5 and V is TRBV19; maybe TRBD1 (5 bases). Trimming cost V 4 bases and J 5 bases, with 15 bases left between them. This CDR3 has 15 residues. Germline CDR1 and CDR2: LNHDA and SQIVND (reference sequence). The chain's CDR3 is CASSKVRDAYQPQHF. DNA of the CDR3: TGTGCCAGTAGTAAGGTTCGGGACGCCTATCAGCCCCAGCATTTT. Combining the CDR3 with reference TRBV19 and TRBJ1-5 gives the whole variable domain DGGITQSPKYLFRKEGQNVTLSCEQNLNHDAMYWYRQDPGQGLRLIYYSQIVNDFQKGDIAEGYSVSREKKESFPLTVTSAQKNPTAFYLCASSKVRDAYQPQHFGDGTRLSIL.